The 26 T cell receptor beta chains given below trace back to one sample, sequenced in a study of tumor and adjacent non-tumor tissue in lung cancer. The template was RNA from unsorted bulk tissue. The normal lung tissue was taken more than 3 cm from the tumor edge. TCRbeta libraries were built with three rounds of nested PCR, modified from ARM-PCR. TCRdb re-called the multiplex PCR reads through MiXCR, storing one row per CDR3 protein. The sample lists approximately 77,000 distinct CDR3 sequences; roughly 80% were seen once. Sample: distant non-tumor lung tissue. Receptors originate from a man between 60 and 75 years old with non-small cell lung cancer.

With regard to this clonotype: Compared with germline, one end of the junction differs, possibly owing to a read error. The chain joins TRBV7-2 to TRBJ1-5, with a possible D match to TRBD1 (6 bases). Per germline, CDR1 SGHTA and CDR2 FQGNSA. The CDR3 has 16 residues. DNA of the CDR3: TGTGCCAGCATCTTACAGGGCCTTTATAGCAATCAGCCCCAGCATTTT. Its protein product is CASILQGLYSNQPQHF.

The chain uses TRBV6-5 and TRBJ2-7; no firm D call. Germline V gene data show CDR1 as MNHEY and CDR2 as SVGAGI. Trimming shortened V by 8 bases and J by 5 bases, and 22 bases separated the two germline ends. The CDR3 extends over 15 amino acids. The CDR3 reads CASGNGVVTRNEQYF. Written as DNA, the CDR3 is TGTGCCAGCGGCAATGGGGTAGTCACTCGTAACGAGCAGTACTTC.

Regarding this clonotype: One junction end disagrees with the germline gene, perhaps due to a read error. The rearrangement links TRBV12-3 or TRBV12-4 to TRBJ2-5; TRBD1 might be the D (5 bases). The CDR3 covers 14 residues. The CDR3 sequence is CASGIPDSQETQYF. For the CDR3, the DNA is TGTGCCAGCGGTATCCCAGACAGCCAGGAGACTCAGTACTTC.

With regard to this clonotype: This may be a read error: a much more frequent sequence differs by one nucleotide. It is likely a read error, because the conserved phenylalanine at the end of the CDR3 is missing. The rearrangement joins TRBV30 to TRBJ2-1, with TRBD2 as a possible D gene (6 bases). The germline V gene has CDR1 GTSNPN and CDR2 SVGIG (reference sequence). Trimming removed 5 bases at V and 4 bases at J, with 15 bases between. The CDR3 is 14 amino acids. CDR3 amino acids: CAWERGSGYNEQFL. The DNA for the CDR3 is TGTGCCTGGGAACGGGGTAGCGGTTACAATGAGCAGTTCTTG.

This clonotype appeared many times. The V gene is TRBV6-2 or TRBV6-3, the J gene TRBJ2-1; a possible D gene is TRBD1 (5 bases). With 6 bases removed from V and 1 base from J, the gap between germline ends came to 10 bases. The germline gives CDR1 MNHEY, CDR2 SVGEGT. This CDR3 region has 14 residues. The chain's CDR3 is CASSLDMSYNEQFF. The CDR3 DNA sequence: TGTGCCAGCAGCCTGGACATGTCCTACAATGAGCAGTTCTTC.

This clonotype has just one count. V and J are TRBV20-1 and TRBJ2-1; D ambiguous. This CDR3 spans 14 amino acids. In germline, CDR1 is DFQATT, CDR2 SNEGSKA (reference sequence). The V end was cut by 7 bases, the J end by 3 bases, with 16 bases between. The DNA for the CDR3 is TGCAGTGTTATAGGAGCAGTAAACTACAATGAGCAGTTCTTC. Its protein product is CSVIGAVNYNEQFF.

This chain connects TRBV6-5 to TRBJ1-2; possible D gene TRBD1, 5 bases. This CDR3 contains 14 residues. Germline assignment: CDR1 MNHEY and CDR2 SVGAGI. V was pared by 2 bases and J by 5 bases, with 12 bases between. The CDR3 DNA is TGTGCCAGCAGTTACCCAGGAGGGACTTATGGCTACACCTTC. The encoded protein is CASSYPGGTYGYTF.

As for this clonotype: At one boundary the junction diverges from the germline segment, which might be a read error. This chain links TRBV7-9 with TRBJ1-1; D is unclear. Germline V CDR1 and CDR2: SEHNR, FQNEAQ (reference sequence). This CDR3 is built from 12 residues. CDR3 amino acids: CVSFLWTDEAFF. The CDR3 region has the DNA TGCGTCAGCTTCCTGTGGACGGACGAAGCTTTCTTT. The variable domain in full, completed from reference TRBV7-9 and TRBJ1-1, reads DTGVSQNPRHKITKRGQNVTFRCDPISEHNRLYWYRQTLGQGPEFLTYFQNEAQLEKSRLLSDRFSAERPKGSFSTLEIQRTEQGDSAMYLCVSFLWTDEAFFGQGTRLTVV.

Worth noting for this clonotype: Sequence at one end of the junction differs from germline and may be a read error. The rearrangement links TRBV11-1 to TRBJ2-5, with D maybe TRBD1 (6 bases). CDR3 length: 15 residues. Germline V gene data show CDR1 as SGHAT and CDR2 as FQDESV (reference sequence). For the CDR3, the DNA is TGTGACAGCAGCCCCTTCGAGAGGGGGAAAGGGACCCAGTACTTC. Its protein is CDSSPFERGKGTQYF. The complete variable domain, with remaining parts taken from reference TRBV11-1 and TRBJ2-5, reads EAEVAQSPRYKITEKSQAVAFWCDPISGHATLYWYRQILGQGPELLVQFQDESVVDDSQLPKDRFSAERLKGVDSTLKIQPAELGDSAMYLCDSSPFERGKGTQYFGPGTRLLVL.

This clonotype appeared a few times. The chain has TRBV9 and TRBJ1-1, with TRBD1 as a possible D gene (5 bases). Looked up from germline, CDR1 is SGDLS and CDR2 is YYNGEE. The CDR3 has 16 amino acids. V shed 0 bases and J shed 4 bases, with 16 bases lying between them. In DNA, the CDR3 is TGTGCCAGCAGCGTAGGAAACGGGGCATTGGGCACTGAAGCTTTCTTT. Protein: CASSVGNGALGTEAFF.

As concerns this clonotype: Relative to the germline gene, one junction end is altered; a read error may explain this. The rearrangement joins TRBV4-1 to TRBJ1-5, with a possible D match to TRBD1 (6 bases). The CDR3 runs to 16 residues. Germline loops: CDR1 MGHRA, CDR2 YSYEKL. CDR3 sequence: CTSSQAWGHSKQPQHF. The CDR3 nucleotides read TGCACCAGCAGCCAGGCGTGGGGGCATTCAAAACAGCCCCAGCATTTT.

Worth noting for this clonotype: Here the CDR3 omits its conserved ending phenylalanine or tryptophan, so a read error is the likely source. V and J are TRBV11-3 and TRBJ2-7, with D possibly being TRBD2 (5 bases). Germline assignment: CDR1 SGHNT and CDR2 YENEEA. The CDR3 covers 15 residues. The ends were cut back, 4 bases at V and 1 base at J, with 14 bases in the middle. CDR3 DNA sequence: TGTGCCAGCAGCTATTGGACTGGATTATCCTACGAGCAGTACTTA. It is translated as CASSYWTGLSYEQYL.

About this clonotype itself: The germline gene is not matched at one end of the junction; a read error may be the cause. The CDR3 loop is CNARTSAVNGLFF. For the CDR3, the DNA is TGCAATGCTAGAACTAGCGCTGTTAATGGGCTGTTCTTC. This rearrangement joins TRBV20-1 to TRBJ2-1; TRBD2 matches 7 bases. The CDR3 runs 13 residues. Germline assignment: CDR1 DFQATT and CDR2 SNEGSKA (reference sequence).

Ten or more counts support this clonotype. The rearrangement uses TRBV14 and TRBJ2-1, with 8 positions matching TRBD2. Losses at the gene ends were 1 base for V and 9 bases for J; bases not matched to a gene: 8. There are 15 residues in the CDR3. Germline assignment: CDR1 SGHDN and CDR2 FVKESK. The CDR3 loop is CASSQVAGSFSEQFF. CDR3 nucleotide sequence: TGTGCCAGCAGCCAAGTAGCGGGGAGTTTTAGTGAGCAGTTCTTC.

In regard to this clonotype: The junction departs from the called germline gene at one end, perhaps through a read error. V gene TRBV20-1 combines with J gene TRBJ2-1, with D tentatively TRBD2 (5 bases). This CDR3 has 15 amino acids. Germline V CDR1 and CDR2: DFQATT, SNEGSKA (reference sequence). CDR3 sequence reads: CTARELEGDYNEQFF. CDR3 coding DNA: TGCACTGCTAGAGAGCTAGAGGGAGACTACAATGAGCAGTTCTTC.

In regard to this clonotype: In this CDR3 the conserved last residue, phenylalanine or tryptophan, is missing, so a read error is likely. V is TRBV20-1 and J is TRBJ1-1; D remains ambiguous. Trimming cost V 2 bases and J 5 bases, with 15 bases left between them. CDR3 length: 14 residues. CDR1 and CDR2 from the germline V gene are DFQATT and SNEGSKA (reference sequence). DNA of the CDR3: TGCAGTGCTAGATCCAGTCTCTTCGGAACTGAAGCTTTCTTA. Its protein product is CSARSSLFGTEAFL.

On this clonotype: The junction and the germline gene differ at one end; a read error may be behind it. CDR3: CASRFQRADTQYF. In DNA, the CDR3 is TGTGCCAGCAGGTTTCAGAGGGCAGATACCCAGTATTTT. The V and J genes are TRBV11-3 and TRBJ2-3, with TRBD2 as a possible D gene (5 bases). The CDR3 spans 13 residues. The germline gives CDR1 SGHNT, CDR2 YENEEA.

Note on this clonotype: A read error may produce the germline difference seen at one junction end. As DNA, the CDR3 is TGTGCCAGCAGTGTACAACAGGGTAGCACCTACGAGCAGCACTTC. It yields the protein CASSVQQGSTYEQHF. The chain carries TRBV6-1 and TRBJ2-7, with TRBD1 as a possible D gene (6 bases). Germline CDR1 and CDR2: MNHNS and SASEGT. The CDR3 consists of 15 residues.

This clonotype was counted ten times or more. The V and J genes are TRBV6-5 and TRBJ1-1, with D perhaps matching TRBD1 (6 bases). Germline CDR1 reads MNHEY; CDR2 reads SVGAGI. CDR3 length: 14 amino acids. V was pared by 6 bases and J by 4 bases, with 15 bases between. CDR3 bases: TGTGCCAGCAGCCTACGAGGAGGGGGCACTGAAGCTTTCTTT. Its translation is CASSLRGGGTEAFF.

Concerning this clonotype itself: A much larger clone differs from this one at a single base, so this may be a read error. CDR3 DNA: TGCAGTGCTAGCCCAGGGGGCTGGGGCAATCAGCCCCAGCATTTT. This codes for CSASPGGWGNQPQHF. The V gene is TRBV20-1, the J gene TRBJ1-5, with 8 bases aligning to TRBD1. This CDR3 has 15 amino acids. The ends lost 3 bases at V and 2 bases at J; junction bases unmatched: 6. Per the germline V gene, CDR1 is DFQATT and CDR2 is SNEGSKA (reference sequence).

In the case of this clonotype: A much larger clone is a single base away; this may be a read error. The chain carries TRBV29-1 and TRBJ1-1, with 7 bases fitting TRBD1. This CDR3 spans 13 amino acids. CDR1 and CDR2 (germline): SQVTM, ANQGSEA. DNA for the CDR3: TGCAGCGTGCGGATACAGGGGAACACTGGAGCTTTCTTT. As protein: CSVRIQGNTGAFF. Combining the CDR3 with reference TRBV29-1 and TRBJ1-1 gives the whole variable domain SAVISQKPSRDICQRGTSLTIQCQVDSQVTMMFWYRQQPGQSLTLIATANQGSEATYESGFVIDKFPISRPNLTFSTLTVSNMSPEDSSIYLCSVRIQGNTGAFFGQGTRLTVV.

Concerning this clonotype: At one of its ends the junction is not consistent with the germline gene, which may arise from a read error. This sequence joins TRBV6-5 and TRBJ2-1, with 9 positions matching TRBD2. The CDR3 length is 15 residues. From germline, CDR1 is MNHEY and CDR2 SVGAGI. The CDR3 here is CASSSSGVLYNEQFF. The CDR3 region has the DNA TGCGCCAGCAGCTCTAGCGGGGTACTCTACAATGAGCAGTTCTTC.

In regard to this clonotype: The junction does not match germline at one end; this may be a read error. This chain links TRBV11-3 with TRBJ2-3; no firm D call. The CDR3 is 14 residues long. CDR1 and CDR2 (germline): SGHNT, YENEEA. The CDR3 loop is CASSLVTSTDRQYF. The CDR3, as DNA: TGTGCCAGCAGCTTGGTGACAAGCACAGATAGGCAGTATTTT. The variable domain in full, with the rest retrieved from reference TRBV11-3 and TRBJ2-3, is EAGVVQSPRYKIIEKKQPVAFWCNPISGHNTLYWYLQNLGQGPELLIRYENEEAVDDSQLPKDRFSAERLKGVDSTLKIQPAELGDSAVYLCASSLVTSTDRQYFGPGTRLTVL.

As to this clonotype: Being one base from a much bigger clone, this may be a read error. V and J are TRBV11-2 and TRBJ2-1; 8 bases fit TRBD2. This CDR3 spans 15 amino acids. V gave up 4 bases and J gave up 9 bases; unmatched junction bases: 11. Germline loops: CDR1 SGHAT, CDR2 FQNNGV. CDR3 sequence reads: CASSSGTSLRSEQFF. In DNA form, the CDR3 reads TGTGCCAGCAGCTCCGGGACTAGTCTAAGGAGTGAGCAGTTCTTC.

Worth noting for this clonotype: As the CDR3 is not closed by the conserved phenylalanine or tryptophan, this likely results from a read error. This chain connects TRBV20-1 to TRBJ2-1; TRBD2 aligns across 12 bases. Germline V gene sequence: CDR1 DFQATT, CDR2 SNEGSKA (reference sequence). This CDR3 has 15 amino acids. CDR3 region: CGAIGLAGPRMEQFL. The CDR3 bases are TGCGGTGCGATAGGACTAGCGGGGCCGAGAATGGAGCAGTTCCTC.

This clonotype was detected many times. The chain combines TRBV4-1 with TRBJ1-5, with D possibly being TRBD1 (5 bases). Germline lookup yields CDR1 MGHRA and CDR2 YSYEKL. The CDR3 runs to 15 residues. Trimming took off 0 bases at V and 9 bases at J, with 15 bases between the two ends. This chain's CDR3 is CASSQDGIGDRPQHF. The CDR3 coding sequence is TGCGCCAGCAGCCAAGATGGGATTGGGGACCGGCCCCAGCATTTT.